This T cell receptor beta chain comes out of a study of CD8 T cells in Susac syndrome. V shed 7 bases and J shed 8 bases, with 17 bases lying between them. This CDR3 contains 13 residues. From germline, CDR1 is SQVTM and CDR2 ANQGSEA. TCR beta was sequenced from blood CD8+ and CD4+ T cells. Random-hexamer reverse transcription was applied to about 0.45 to 1 ug RNA. TCR beta CDR3 was amplified by immunoSEQ multiplex PCR. This amplification extended across 54 Vbeta and 13 Jbeta segments. TCRdb recomputed calls from the immunoSEQ multiplex PCR reads with MiXCR, one row per CDR3 protein. The sample lists approximately 190,000 distinct CDR3 sequences, under 95% occurring once.

V and J are TRBV29-1 and TRBJ1-4; D gene ambiguous. The receptor's source is a human donor in good health. Sequenced material: CD4+ T cells from PBMCs. CDR3 DNA: TGCAGCGCCAGGACCCCGGGAGGAGAAAAACTGTTTTTT. It is translated as CSARTPGGEKLFF.